The source of this T cell receptor beta chain is a study of T cells in localized non-small cell lung cancer (TCRdb year 2020). For the study in its entirety: The study analyzed T cell repertoires of over 200 early-stage NSCLC patients, comparing tumors and uninvolved tumor-adjacent lungs. All 240 or so NSCLC patients in the cohort were treatment-naive and had localized lung tumors that were resected. The mean age of the NSCLC patients was 50 to 85 years, with 120 to 150 men and 85 to 110 women. Beyond this particular receptor, the publication reports: Of the top 100 tumor clones, a median of roughly 56 were detected in paired uninvolved adjacent lung; roughly 29 were also among that lung's top 100. Higher blood T cell density associated with longer overall survival, while higher adjacent-lung clonality associated with shorter survival. Multi-region tumor sequencing was not performed, so intratumor heterogeneity could not be excluded. The highest T cell clonality was observed in uninvolved tumor-adjacent lung, where clonality exceeded that of tumor, suggesting that antigenic responses were more focused in uninvolved tumor-adjacent lung. Because of the exploratory design, TCR variables were selected using unadjusted p-values without false-discovery rate correction.

The immunoSEQ Assay was used to sequence TCR beta CDR3 regions from DNA. On the authors' methods: To compute T cell density, TCR beta template counts were normalized to usable DNA, which was estimated by amplifying housekeeping genes. Richness was estimated using the preseqR package, with extrapolation to 400,000 templates for PBMC samples and to 120,000 templates for tissue samples. Clonality was defined by subtracting Pielou's evenness from one. To identify tissue-enriched TCRs, differential abundance testing was run on productive amino-acid clonotypes with a minimum total count of 5 and an alpha of 0.1. The Jaccard Index and the Morisita Overlap Index were used to measure how much the repertoires overlapped between compartments. GLIPH clustered TCR beta CDR3s with public tetramer-defined viral CDR3s; viral motifs required at least three viral sequences plus V-gene enrichment. This is the immuneACCESS table as TCRdb keeps it, with only in-frame sequences that have V and J called. A part of the clones is gone; compared with another copy, unresolved V genes explain less than half, and the rest is unexplained. Clonal size and the V and J genes are those of that table, whereas D and trimming came from the DNA. Recorded for this sample are about 14,000 clones; roughly 27% of them occurred a single time. In total, the top ten clones hold approximately 7.1% of the sample.

The CDR3 goes from the cysteine to the phenylalanine over 18 residues. The sequence is cut down to CDR3 DNA, 54 bases in frame from base 1. Trimming takes 1 base off V and 5 bases off J; junction bases not matched to a gene: 13. CDR1 and CDR2 (SGHNT, YENEEA) derive from the germline V gene. This clone was recorded a few times. Its antigen remains unidentified. No quality values exist for individual bases; no much larger clone is one base distant. At diagnosis, tumor, uninvolved tumor-adjacent lung and peripheral blood were collected and then preserved as a mix of FFPE and fresh-frozen material. Specimen: lung tumor tissue, collected before any cancer treatment. This receptor was taken from a female donor aged 60 or older with stage I lung adenocarcinoma. Recombination linked TRBV11-3 to TRBJ2-5, and 10 junctional nucleotides match TRBD2. The CDR3 protein: CASSLGGSLAGVPETQYF. The nucleotides read TGTGCCAGCAGCTTAGGGGGATCTCTAGCGGGAGTACCGGAGACCCAGTACTTC.